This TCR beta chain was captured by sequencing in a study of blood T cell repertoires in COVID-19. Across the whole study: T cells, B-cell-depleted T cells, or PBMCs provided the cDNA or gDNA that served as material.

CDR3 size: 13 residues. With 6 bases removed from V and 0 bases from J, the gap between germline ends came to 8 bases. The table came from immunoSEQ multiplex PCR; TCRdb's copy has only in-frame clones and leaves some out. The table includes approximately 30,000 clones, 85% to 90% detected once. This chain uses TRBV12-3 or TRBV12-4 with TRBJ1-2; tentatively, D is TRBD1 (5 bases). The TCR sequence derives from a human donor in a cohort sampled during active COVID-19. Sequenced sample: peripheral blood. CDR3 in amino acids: CASSPRANYGYTF. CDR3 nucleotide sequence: TGTGCCAGCAGCCCCAGGGCTAACTATGGCTACACCTTC.